These T cell receptor beta chains were read from a single sample in a study of blood T cells in healthy people across ages. MiXCR, applied by TCRdb to the 5' RACE reads, yields one record per CDR3 protein. This sample has around 800,000 distinct CDR3 sequences, with around 25% found just once. The data were also submitted as part of a second study, on T cells of mothers and their children.

The sample was blood. The receptors derive from a boy younger than 18 in good health. CDR3s include the opening cysteine and the closing phenylalanine or tryptophan. A D gene is named only where the DNA matches it firmly. Size tells how often a clone was seen (once, few, many) or the class of an expanded clone, and some rows leave it out.

TRBV12-3/TRBV12-4	TRBJ2-3	few	.	TGTGCCAGCAGTCGAACCCGCGCTGGGGATACGCAGTATTTT	CASSRTRAGDTQYF
TRBV3-1	TRBJ2-7	.	TRBD2	TGTGCCAGCAGCCAAGATCTAGCGGTGCGGTCCTACGAGCAGTACTTC	CASSQDLAVRSYEQYF
TRBV20-1	TRBJ2-3	.	.	TGCAGTGCTAGAGACAGGGACTCCTTCGGCACAGATACGCAGTATTTT	CSARDRDSFGTDTQYF
TRBV6-4	TRBJ1-1	few	.	TGTGCCAGCAGTGACTCAGCAGGGGATGAAGCTTTCTTT	CASSDSAGDEAFF
TRBV28	TRBJ2-7	few	TRBD1	TGTGCCAGCAGTGAAGGACAGGGGACCCACGAGCAGTACTTC	CASSEGQGTHEQYF
TRBV20-1	TRBJ2-7	.	TRBD2	TGCAGTGCTTGCCCCCTAGCGGCCCCCTCCTACGAGCAGTACTTC	CSACPLAAPSYEQYF
TRBV5-1	TRBJ1-3	few	.	TGCGCCAGCAGCCCGGGGGGGGTAACTGGAAACACCATATATTTT	CASSPGGVTGNTIYF
TRBV7-2	TRBJ2-1	.	TRBD2	TGTGCCAGCAGCTTAGTAAGCGGGAGGGCCGGGGACAATGAGCAGTTCTTC	CASSLVSGRAGDNEQFF
TRBV20-1	TRBJ2-7	.	.	TGCAGTGCTCGAGGCAGGGCCTCCTACGAGCAGTACTTC	CSARGRASYEQYF
TRBV11-2	TRBJ2-7	few	.	TGTGCCAGCAGCTTAGTACAGCAAGGGACCTACGAGCAGTACTTC	CASSLVQQGTYEQYF
TRBV20-1	TRBJ2-1	.	.	TGCAGTGCTAAAAAAAGGGCGGGGAATGAGCAGTTCTTC	CSAKKRAGNEQFF
TRBV27	TRBJ1-2	.	.	TGTGCCACAAAGCAGGGTTTGGATGGCTACACCTTC	CATKQGLDGYTF
TRBV7-9	TRBJ2-5	many	.	TGTGCCAGCAGCTCCCCGCGGGACCTCGCGTCCCAGTACTTC	CASSSPRDLASQYF
TRBV7-9	TRBJ1-4	few	.	TGTGCCAGCAGCTTAGTTTGGGACGTGAATGAAAAACTGTTTTTT	CASSLVWDVNEKLFF
TRBV12-3/TRBV12-4	TRBJ1-2	many	.	TGTGCCAGCAGCCCGTTCAGATCCGGGACGGGATATGGCTACACCTTC	CASSPFRSGTGYGYTF
TRBV3-1	TRBJ2-2	.	.	TGTGCCAGCAGCCAAGACAGGGTAACCGGGGAGCTGTTTTTT	CASSQDRVTGELFF
TRBV11-3	TRBJ2-1	.	.	TGTGCCAGCAGCGACTCGCCACAGCGGTCCGGCGAGCAGTTCTTC	CASSDSPQRSGEQFF
TRBV5-1	TRBJ1-1	once	.	TGCGCCAGCAGTAACCCAGAGGGAAATGAAGCTTTCTTT	CASSNPEGNEAFF
TRBV7-2	TRBJ1-5	.	.	TGTGCCAGCAGCTGGACCGCATATAGCAATCAGCCCCAGCATTTT	CASSWTAYSNQPQHF
TRBV12-3/TRBV12-4	TRBJ2-5	.	TRBD1	TGTGCCAGCAGTGCCCACAGGGGTTGGGAAGAGACCCAGTACTTC	CASSAHRGWEETQYF
TRBV4-1	TRBJ2-5	.	.	TGCGCCAGCAGCCAAGATGTCGAAATAGTCCAGTACTTC	CASSQDVEIVQYF
TRBV29-1	TRBJ2-5	few	TRBD2	TGCAGCGTTGAGGGTGCTGGCGGGGGTTCCGGAGAGACCCAGTACTTC	CSVEGAGGGSGETQYF
TRBV28	TRBJ2-2	.	.	TGTGCCAGCAGCCCCCCGCAGGGGACGAACACCGGGGAGCCGTTTTTT	CASSPPQGTNTGEPFF
TRBV6-2/TRBV6-3	TRBJ2-1	.	.	TGTGCCAGCACGTTGACGGGTTCCCCTTACAATGAGCAGTTCTTC	CASTLTGSPYNEQFF
TRBV7-9	TRBJ1-4	.	.	TGTGCCAGCAGCGATACCACGACCCGGGAGACAGCTAATGAAAAACTGTTTTTT	CASSDTTTRETANEKLFF
TRBV29-1	TRBJ1-2	many	.	TGCAGCGTTTCCCCCGGAAGAGGCTACACCTTC	CSVSPGRGYTF
TRBV20-1	TRBJ2-1	.	TRBD2	TGCAGTGCTAGAGATCGGGGTAGCGGGAGTTCCTACAATGAGCAGTTCTTC	CSARDRGSGSSYNEQFF
TRBV6-1	TRBJ1-4	few	.	TGTGCCAGCAGTGACAGGGTGAATGGTAATGTAAAACTGTTTTTT	CASSDRVNGNVKLFF
TRBV28	TRBJ1-2	.	.	TGTGCCAGCCTTGACACCCGTAACTATGGCTACACCTTC	CASLDTRNYGYTF
TRBV11-3	TRBJ2-1	few	.	TGTGCCAGCAGCTCAGAGGTGGCGGGCAATGAGCAGTTCTTC	CASSSEVAGNEQFF
TRBV27	TRBJ2-5	few	.	TGTGCCACCAGTCCCGGGGGTGGAGGAGAGACCCAGTACTTC	CATSPGGGGETQYF
TRBV7-9	TRBJ2-4	.	.	TGTGCCAGCAGCTCGCAGGGTGAAAGGACCAAAAACATTCAGTACTTC	CASSSQGERTKNIQYF
TRBV7-9	TRBJ2-7	many	TRBD2	TGTGCCAGCAGTTTAGCGGGGGCCTACGAGCAGTACTTC	CASSLAGAYEQYF
TRBV7-9	TRBJ1-5	.	TRBD1	TGTGCCAGCAGCTTAGCGCGGGGGGACAGGGGATCGGATAGCAATCAGCCCCAGCATTTT	CASSLARGDRGSDSNQPQHF
TRBV5-5	TRBJ2-5	.	.	TGTGCCAGCAGCTTGTGGGACGGCCTCGGGGAGACCCAGTACTTC	CASSLWDGLGETQYF
TRBV29-1	TRBJ1-1	.	.	TGCAGCGTTGCTAGGCTGAGCGGCGACACTGAAGCTTTCTTT	CSVARLSGDTEAFF
TRBV27	TRBJ2-6	once	.	TGTGCCAGCAGCTTTGGAGGGCAGGTATTCTCTGGGGCCAACGTCCTGACTTTC	CASSFGGQVFSGANVLTF
TRBV18	TRBJ2-4	.	TRBD2	TGTGCCAGCTCCGCGCCGCCGGGGGGCAAAAACATTCAGTACTTC	CASSAPPGGKNIQYF
TRBV2	TRBJ2-7	.	.	TGTGCCAGGGGAGAGGAAAGGGGGGTCTACGAGCAGTACTTC	CARGEERGVYEQYF
TRBV5-1	TRBJ2-1	.	.	TGCGCCAGCAGCTTGGGCGGACTCAATCAGAGGGTAGGGTACAATGAGCAGTTCTTC	CASSLGGLNQRVGYNEQFF
TRBV4-1	TRBJ2-7	.	TRBD2	TGCGCCAGCAGCCAAGATAGGTGGCTAGCGGGGGGGCGCTCCTACGAGCAGTACTTC	CASSQDRWLAGGRSYEQYF
TRBV24-1	TRBJ2-7	.	TRBD1	TGTGCCACGGGGACAGGAGACTACGAGCAGTACTTC	CATGTGDYEQYF
TRBV28	TRBJ1-2	few	.	TGTGCCAGCAGCCACGCCATCCAGGGCTACACCTTC	CASSHAIQGYTF
TRBV29-1	TRBJ1-2	.	.	TGCAGCGTTGACTCAGGGAATGGCTACACCTTC	CSVDSGNGYTF
TRBV5-1	TRBJ1-2	.	.	TGCGCCAGCAGCCCCTACCTGGAAACGGGCTATGGCTACACCTTC	CASSPYLETGYGYTF
TRBV29-1	TRBJ2-7	many	.	TGCAGCGTTGGGCTTTTCGGGGGCCCCTCTACCGAGCAGTACTTC	CSVGLFGGPSTEQYF
TRBV7-3	TRBJ2-3	.	.	TGTGCCAGCAGCTCTCAACCAGACACAGATACGCAGTATTTT	CASSSQPDTDTQYF
TRBV27	TRBJ1-1	.	.	TGTGCCAGCAGTTTTGTGCGGGAGTTGAACACTGAAGCTTTCTTT	CASSFVRELNTEAFF
TRBV7-3	TRBJ2-3	.	TRBD2	TGTGCCAGCAGCCCATTCGGGGGGGCGGTAGATACGCAGTATTTT	CASSPFGGAVDTQYF
TRBV2	TRBJ2-5	.	TRBD2	TGTGCCAGCAGTGAGAGGCGGGGGGGCGGGGAGACCCAGTACTTC	CASSERRGGGETQYF